This T cell receptor (beta chain) was identified in a study of Ad26.COV2.S vaccination and SARS-CoV-2 variants. Study results and limitations: Similar non-spike TCR breadth was seen in vaccine and placebo recipients.

Trimming took off 3 bases at V and 1 base at J, with 3 bases between the two ends. Looked up from germline, CDR1 is SGDLS and CDR2 is YYNGEE. The CDR3 length is 12 residues. For this clone: What it binds is unknown.

The data were produced by immunoSEQ multiplex PCR, yet TCRdb's version contains in-frame clones alone and is incomplete. This table has hundreds of thousands of clones, 89% appearing once. The sample's treatment: roughly 18 received Ad26.COV2.S at low or high dose, single or two shots; about 5 received placebo; per-sample allocation not given. Samples were taken on day 63 after the first vaccine or placebo injection. The sample came from a Boston adult aged 18-55 years. Spike of the Wuhan-strain SARS-CoV-2 was expressed by an Ad26 vector, which formed the vaccine. The source material was peripheral blood, sampled in a trial of Ad26.COV2.S vaccine versus placebo. The chain joins TRBV9 to TRBJ2-3; D is unresolved. This sequence was found in a person aged 18-60 years who received the Ad26.COV2.S COVID-19 vaccine or a placebo. CDR3 DNA sequence: TGTGCCAGCAGCGCGGGCACAGATACGCAGTATTTT. Protein: CASSAGTDTQYF.